This entry describes one T cell receptor beta chain. The data originate from a study of early stage breast cancer tumors. Study details: Most invasive tumors, about 80% of the 16, were ER+/PR+/HER2-.

V was pared by 5 bases and J by 0 bases, with 7 bases of the junction left unmatched. The CDR3 sequence is 16 residues long. CDR1 LNHNV and CDR2 YYDKDF come from the germline V gene (reference sequence). TCRdb's table, derived via immunoSEQ multiplex PCR, lists solely in-frame clones and lacks some. The sample lists fewer than 30,000 clones, 80% occurring once. The sample consisted of blood. The V gene is TRBV15, the J gene TRBJ1-5; 7 bases line up with TRBD1. The TCR was taken from a person aged 55 to 75 with breast cancer. The CDR3 loop reads CATSLGGTASNQPQHF. The DNA for the CDR3 is TGTGCCACCAGCTTAGGGGGGACAGCTAGCAATCAGCCCCAGCATTTT. Supplemented by reference TRBV15 and TRBJ1-5, the full variable domain reads DAMVIQNPRYQVTQFGKPVTLSCSQTLNHNVMYWYQQKSSQAPKLLFHYYDKDFNNEADTPDNFQSRRPNTSFCFLDIRSPGLGDTAMYLCATSLGGTASNQPQHFGDGTRLSIL.